Listed below are T cell receptor beta chains from one sample, sequenced in a study of radiotherapy plus CTLA-4 blockade in lung cancer. Libraries were prepared by immunoSEQ multiplex PCR; TCRdb keeps only in-frame clonotypes and omits some of them. The sample yields about 51,000 clones, 79% seen once. The sample consisted of peripheral blood, taken from a patient treated with radiotherapy plus ipilimumab. The receptors come from a human donor with non-small cell lung cancer who had a complete response to radiotherapy plus ipilimumab. Both conserved end residues are trimmed from each CDR3. A D gene is named only where the DNA matches it firmly.

>TRBV9|NA
ASSVASGEAF
>TRBV19|NA
ASTDRTVNYGYT
>TRBV9|TRBD2
ASSEGLAGDNEQF
>TRBV2|NA
ASRRDYQETQY
>TRBV30|TRBD1
AWSPRTGGYQPQH
>TRBV2|NA
ASSENRENTIY
>TRBV5-1|NA
ASSTGLGAGTEAF
>TRBV4-3|TRBD1
ASSQEPGGNLYEQY
>TRBV30|TRBD1
AWSNTGGSGELF
>TRBV15|TRBD1
ATSRGTAGGMRQPQH
>TRBV5-4|TRBD2
ASSLDGRDTQY
>TRBV2|NA
AASPRVAQETQY
>TRBV29-1|NA
SVEDRNTEAF
>TRBV4-2|TRBD2
ASSQDRTSSYNEQF
>TRBV19|TRBD2
ASSAGLAGVGNNEQF
>TRBV9|NA
ASSAPQGGGSPLH
>TRBV6-5|NA
ASRPGRTYGYT
>TRBV7-9|NA
ASSLFDYQETQY
>TRBV18|NA
ASSLGTSGVNQPQH
>TRBV5-4|TRBD1
ASSLGGGGRGYT
>TRBV11-3|TRBD1
ASSEQGEAF
>TRBV6-5|NA
ASSYPGERTQY
>TRBV14|NA
ASSLTGGLGQF
>TRBV11-2|TRBD1
ASSSQTGGRGNTIY
>TRBV5-4|NA
ASSSPGSSYNEQF
>TRBV29-1|TRBD1
SVDRQGSYGYT
>TRBV7-2|NA
ASSIGPQENIQY
>TRBV30|TRBD1
AHDRGRDTGELF
>TRBV21-1|NA
ASSKGSSGGTDTQY
>TRBV5-1|NA
ASSLATDYQETQY
>TRBV30|NA
AWSVPGISGDEQF
>TRBV27|NA
ASSLVAGNYGYT
>TRBV19|TRBD1
ATLQGGTEAF
>TRBV29-1|TRBD1
SARGTVDIQY
>TRBV9|NA
ASSVSPQETQY
>TRBV10-1|NA
ASSRDNRSPLH
>TRBV19|NA
ASSQTRAAYEQY
>TRBV7-2|NA
ASSLDPDRSSYNEQF
>TRBV7-9|NA
ASSLVRHGGTDTQY
>TRBV5-6|NA
ASSLDSSGNTIY
>TRBV6-5|NA
ASSYRQSGSPLH
>TRBV7-2|TRBD1
ASSLRQGAEAF
>TRBV7-6|NA
ASSLRPLDTQY
>TRBV7-6|NA
ASSLRLSIGGTNEKLF
>TRBV28|NA
ASSSNKEDYT
>TRBV4-3|NA
ASSPERDYGSNYGYT
>TRBV5-1|TRBD1
ASGTGDHSGANVLT
>TRBV7-2|NA
ASIIDSDEAF
>TRBV30|TRBD1
AWSVLGTGRLGT
>TRBV9|TRBD1
ASSARGQDPYGYT
>TRBV7-2|NA
ASSFSKSGNEQF
>TRBV5-1|NA
ASNPLSGFGTGELF
>TRBV9|TRBD1
ASSVEYGPGQGAYGELF
>TRBV7-9|TRBD2
ASSAPLARSSYEQY